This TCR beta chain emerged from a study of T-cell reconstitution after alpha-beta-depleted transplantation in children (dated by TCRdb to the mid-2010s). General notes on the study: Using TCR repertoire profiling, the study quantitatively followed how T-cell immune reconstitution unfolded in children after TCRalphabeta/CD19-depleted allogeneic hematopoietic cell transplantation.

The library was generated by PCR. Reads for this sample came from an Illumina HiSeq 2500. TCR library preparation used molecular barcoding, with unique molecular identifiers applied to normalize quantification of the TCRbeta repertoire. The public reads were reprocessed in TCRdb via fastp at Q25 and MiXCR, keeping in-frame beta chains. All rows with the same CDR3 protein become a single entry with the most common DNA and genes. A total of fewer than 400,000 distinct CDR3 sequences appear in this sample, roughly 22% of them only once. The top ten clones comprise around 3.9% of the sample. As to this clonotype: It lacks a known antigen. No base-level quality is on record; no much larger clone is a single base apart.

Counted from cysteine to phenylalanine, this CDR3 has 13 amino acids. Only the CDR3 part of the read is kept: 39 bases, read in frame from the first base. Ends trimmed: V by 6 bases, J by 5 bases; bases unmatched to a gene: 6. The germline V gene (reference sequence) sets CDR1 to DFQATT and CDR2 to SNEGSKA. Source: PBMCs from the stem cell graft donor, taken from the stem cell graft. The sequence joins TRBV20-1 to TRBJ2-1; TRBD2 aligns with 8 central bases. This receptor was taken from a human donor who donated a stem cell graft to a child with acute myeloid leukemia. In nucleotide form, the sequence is TGCAGTGCCGAGCGGGAGAGTCACAATGAGCAGTTCTTC. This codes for CSAERESHNEQFF.